The present T cell receptor (beta chain) was sequenced within a study of T cell repertoires in cytomegalovirus infection. Turning to the study itself: Matching HLA type, along with CMV infection, was indicated by public TCR beta signatures. Study-wide results and caveats: In two of eight donors, the top clonotype was HLA-C-restricted CMV-specific.

A note on this clonotype: Its antigen remains unknown.

TCRdb called the reads again in MiXCR, with one record for every CDR3 protein. The sample lists around 570,000 distinct CDR3 sequences, 35% to 50% seen once, with 48% in the top ten. Germline V gives CDR1 ENHRY, CDR2 SYGVKD. V dropped 6 bases and J dropped 2 bases, with 10 bases sitting between them. The CDR3 runs to 13 residues. The starting material was cultured PBMCs, obtained from culture after CMV antigen stimulation. The source is a human donor in good health (CMV status not recorded). Some clones in this sample may be carry-over from other donors' samples. The chain has TRBV10-3 and TRBJ1-1; a weak D match, TRBD1 (5 bases). The CDR3: CAISRGGNTEAFF. The CDR3 nucleotides read TGTGCCATCAGCCGGGGGGGAAACACTGAAGCTTTCTTT.